A single sample is the source of the 16 T cell receptor beta chains below, sequenced in a study of T cells in localized non-small cell lung cancer. TCRdb's table, derived via immunoSEQ multiplex PCR, lists solely in-frame clones and lacks some. Of under 50,000 clones in the sample, 81% are singletons; the top ten hold 17%. Sample: peripheral blood mononuclear cells, taken before any cancer treatment. These receptor sequences come from a man aged 40 to 69 with stage III lung adenocarcinoma.

The rearrangement joins TRBV27 to TRBJ2-1; TRBD2 is a possible D gene (5 bases). The CDR3 has 13 amino acids. Germline CDR1 reads MNHEY; CDR2 reads SMNVEV (reference sequence). Trimming stripped 3 bases from V and 6 bases from J, with 9 bases between. As DNA, the CDR3 is TGTGCCAGCAGTTTCACCGGGGTCAATGAGCAGTTCTTC. It encodes CASSFTGVNEQFF.

This clone was seen more than once but under ten times. This sequence joins TRBV4-1 and TRBJ2-1; 7 bases align to TRBD2. Germline V gives CDR1 MGHRA, CDR2 YSYEKL. J gave up 6 bases and V 2 bases, and 16 bases lay outside the gene matches. The CDR3 is 18 amino acids. As DNA, the CDR3 is TGCGCCAGCAGCCAAATAGGGCTAGCGGACTCGAGGGGCAATGAGCAGTTCTTC. Residues: CASSQIGLADSRGNEQFF.

The chain recombines TRBV10-3 with TRBJ1-1, with D possibly being TRBD1 (5 bases). Trimming stripped 6 bases from V and 0 bases from J, with 11 bases between. The germline gives CDR1 ENHRY, CDR2 SYGVKD. CDR3 length equals 14 residues. The CDR3 nucleotides are TGTGCCATCAGCGCCAGGGTTATGAACACTGAAGCTTTCTTT. It yields the protein CAISARVMNTEAFF.

This sequence joins TRBV2 and TRBJ2-2; 10 nucleotides match TRBD2. Losses at the gene ends were 8 bases for V and 4 bases for J; bases not matched to a gene: 10. There are 16 residues in the CDR3. The germline V gene has CDR1 SNHLY and CDR2 FYNNEI. Here the CDR3 DNA reads TGTGCCAGCGTCCAAAGCGGGGGGGCCGGCACCGGGGAGCTGTTTTTT. Translating it yields CASVQSGGAGTGELFF.

The chain links TRBV10-3 to TRBJ1-5, with 7 bases aligning to TRBD1. The CDR3 totals 15 residues. V shed 2 bases and J 5 bases; nucleotides not matched to a gene: 6. Germline assignment: CDR1 ENHRY and CDR2 SYGVKD. CDR3 sequence: CAISEMQGGDQPQHF. In DNA form, the CDR3 reads TGTGCCATCAGTGAGATGCAGGGGGGGGATCAGCCCCAGCATTTT.

The CDR3 spells CASSLSTGGYGNTIYF. The CDR3 DNA follows: TGCGCCAGCAGCTTATCTACAGGGGGATATGGAAACACCATATATTTT. This chain connects TRBV5-1 to TRBJ1-3, with 8 bases matching TRBD1. V trimming: 2 bases; J trimming: 3 bases; junction bases outside the gene matches: 7. Germline V CDR1 and CDR2: SGHRS, YFSETQ. The CDR3 length is 16 residues.

The gene calls are TRBV9 and TRBJ2-3; 9 bases align to TRBD1. Per the germline V gene, CDR1 is SGDLS and CDR2 is YYNGEE. Trimming cost V 4 bases and J 1 base; bases outside gene matches: 7. The CDR3 length is 16 residues. The CDR3 protein is CASSQRGDRGTDTQYF. CDR3 DNA: TGTGCCAGCAGCCAGAGGGGGGACAGGGGCACAGATACGCAGTATTTT.

This clone was observed a handful of times. The chain has TRBV7-6 and TRBJ1-4; possibly TRBD1 for D (5 bases). The CDR3 runs to 16 residues. Germline-derived CDR1 and CDR2 are SGHVS and FNYEAQ. Trimming stripped 2 bases from V and 0 bases from J, with 10 bases between. The CDR3 DNA is TGTGCCAGCAGCTTACGAGCGGGGGCAACTAATGAAAAACTGTTTTTT. Its translation: CASSLRAGATNEKLFF. The full variable domain, completed using reference TRBV7-6 and TRBJ1-4, is GAGVSQSPRYKVTKRGQDVALRCDPISGHVSLYWYRQALGQGPEFLTYFNYEAQQDKSGLPNDRFSAERPEGSISTLTIQRTEQRDSAMYRCASSLRAGATNEKLFFGSGTQLSVL.

The rearrangement uses TRBV19 and TRBJ2-7; unclear D gene. V was clipped by 3 bases and J by 0 bases, with 6 bases between them. Germline V gene sequence: CDR1 LNHDA, CDR2 SQIVND (reference sequence). CDR3 length: 13 residues. The CDR3 nucleotides are TGTGCCAGTAGTATTGCCTTCTCCTACGAGCAGTACTTC. This gives the protein CASSIAFSYEQYF.

CDR3 sequence: CASRGGRPYGYTF. CDR3 nucleotide sequence: TGTGCCAGCAGAGGGGGCAGGCCCTATGGCTACACCTTC. The rearrangement uses TRBV7-3 and TRBJ1-2, with 7 bases identical to TRBD1. Trimming removed 6 bases from V and 4 bases from J; junction bases left unmatched: 5. This CDR3 has 13 residues. CDR1 is SGHTA, CDR2 FQGTGA, per germline.

V is TRBV7-2 and J is TRBJ2-5; 8 bases are a match to TRBD2. Germline V lookup: CDR1 SGHTA, CDR2 FQGNSA. Losses at the gene ends were 3 bases for V and 4 bases for J; bases not matched to a gene: 13. CDR3 length equals 17 residues. CDR3 region: CASSFARGGLYGETQYF. CDR3 in DNA: TGTGCCAGCAGCTTTGCCCGGGGGGGCCTGTACGGAGAGACCCAGTACTTC.

This chain uses TRBV6-4 with TRBJ2-5; possible D gene TRBD2, 6 bases. The germline V gene encodes CDR1 MRHNA and CDR2 SNTAGT. V lost 8 bases to trimming and J lost 2 bases, with 18 bases between them. The CDR3 length is 15 residues. CDR3 sequence: CASEDPTGEQETQYF. The CDR3 nucleotides are TGTGCCAGCGAGGACCCGACGGGGGAACAAGAGACCCAGTACTTC.

This rearrangement joins TRBV12-5 to TRBJ1-5, with D possibly matching TRBD1 (5 bases). V was cut by 2 bases and J by 2 bases, with 10 bases left in between. Germline CDR1 and CDR2: LGHNT and FRNRAP. This CDR3 region has 15 residues. As DNA, the CDR3 is TGTGCTAGTGGTTTGTCCCCACAGGGCAATCAGCCCCAGCATTTT. Residues: CASGLSPQGNQPQHF.

This chain joins TRBV6-1 and TRBJ2-7; 7 positions match TRBD1. Germline CDR1 is MNHNS and CDR2 is SASEGT. Unmatched junction bases numbered 11, after V lost 7 bases and J lost 2 bases. CDR3 size: 15 residues. In nucleotides, the CDR3 is TGTGCCAGCACTAAAGACAGGGACCCTACCTACGAGCAGTACTTC. Translation gives CASTKDRDPTYEQYF.

The chain links TRBV6-1 to TRBJ2-1; TRBD1 matches at 9 bases. This CDR3 contains 15 residues. V gave up 4 bases and J gave up 2 bases; unmatched junction bases: 3. Germline V gene lookup returns CDR1 MNHNS and CDR2 SASEGT. CDR3 residues: CASSARTGAYNEQFF. CDR3 sequence (DNA): TGTGCCAGCAGTGCCCGGACAGGGGCCTACAATGAGCAGTTCTTC.

This clone was seen a single time. The genes are TRBV7-6 and TRBJ2-5, with 15 bases identical to TRBD2. The V and J ends lost 4 bases and 4 bases, in that order; junction bases with no gene match: 4. The CDR3 spans 16 residues. Germline V gene data show CDR1 as SGHVS and CDR2 as FNYEAQ. The chain's CDR3 is CASSSWTSGGGETQYF. In DNA, the CDR3 is TGTGCCAGCAGCTCCTGGACTAGCGGGGGGGGAGAGACCCAGTACTTC.